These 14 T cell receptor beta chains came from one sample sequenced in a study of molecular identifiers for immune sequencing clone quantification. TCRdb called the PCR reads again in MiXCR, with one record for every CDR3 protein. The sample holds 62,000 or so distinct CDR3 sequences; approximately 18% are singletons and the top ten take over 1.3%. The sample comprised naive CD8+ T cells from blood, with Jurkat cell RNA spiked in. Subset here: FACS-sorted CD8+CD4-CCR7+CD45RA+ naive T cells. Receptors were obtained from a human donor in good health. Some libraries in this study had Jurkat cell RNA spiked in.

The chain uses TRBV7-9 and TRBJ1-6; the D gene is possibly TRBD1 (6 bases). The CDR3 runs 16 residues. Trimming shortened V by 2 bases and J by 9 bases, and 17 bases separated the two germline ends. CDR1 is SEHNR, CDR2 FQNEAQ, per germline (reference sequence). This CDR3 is CASSLHRQDLGSPLHF. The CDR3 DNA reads TGTGCCAGCAGCTTACATCGACAGGACTTGGGTTCACCCCTCCACTTT.

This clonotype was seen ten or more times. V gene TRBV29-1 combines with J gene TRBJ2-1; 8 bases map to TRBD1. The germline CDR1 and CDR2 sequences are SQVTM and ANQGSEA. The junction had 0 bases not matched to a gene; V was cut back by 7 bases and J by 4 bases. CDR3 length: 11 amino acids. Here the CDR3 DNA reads TGCAGCGGGACAGGGTACAATGAGCAGTTCTTC. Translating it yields CSGTGYNEQFF.

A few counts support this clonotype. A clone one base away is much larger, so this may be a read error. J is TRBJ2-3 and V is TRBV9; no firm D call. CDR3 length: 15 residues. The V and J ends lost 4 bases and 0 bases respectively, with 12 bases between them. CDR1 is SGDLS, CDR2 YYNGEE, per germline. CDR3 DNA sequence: TGTGCCAGCAGCTCAAAAACTACGAGCACAGATACGCAGTATTTT. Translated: CASSSKTTSTDTQYF.

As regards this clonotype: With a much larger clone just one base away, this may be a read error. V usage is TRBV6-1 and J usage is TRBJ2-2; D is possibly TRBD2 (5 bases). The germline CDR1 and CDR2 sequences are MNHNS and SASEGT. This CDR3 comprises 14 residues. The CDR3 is CASSDMANTGEPFF. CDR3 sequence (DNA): TGTGCCAGCAGTGATATGGCGAACACCGGGGAGCCGTTTTTT.

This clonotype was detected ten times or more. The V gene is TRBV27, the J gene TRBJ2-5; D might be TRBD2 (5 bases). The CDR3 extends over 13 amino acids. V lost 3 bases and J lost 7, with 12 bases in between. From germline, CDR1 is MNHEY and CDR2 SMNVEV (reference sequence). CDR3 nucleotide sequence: TGTGCCAGCAGTTTGGGAGAGCCGGGGACCCAGTACTTC. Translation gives CASSLGEPGTQYF.

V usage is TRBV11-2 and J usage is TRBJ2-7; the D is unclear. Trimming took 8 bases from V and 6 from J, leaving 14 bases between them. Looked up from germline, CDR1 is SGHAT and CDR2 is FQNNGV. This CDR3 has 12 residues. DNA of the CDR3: TGTGCCAGCTCTCTTCGTCCGGGCGAGCAGTACTTC. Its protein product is CASSLRPGEQYF.

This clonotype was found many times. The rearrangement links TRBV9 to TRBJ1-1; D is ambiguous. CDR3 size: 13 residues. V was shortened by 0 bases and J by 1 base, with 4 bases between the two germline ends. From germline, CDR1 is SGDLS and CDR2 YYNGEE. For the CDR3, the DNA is TGTGCCAGCAGCGTAGTCAAGAACACTGAAGCTTTCTTT. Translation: CASSVVKNTEAFF. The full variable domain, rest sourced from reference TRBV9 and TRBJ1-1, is DSGVTQTPKHLITATGQRVTLRCSPRSGDLSVYWYQQSLDQGLQFLIQYYNGEERAKGNILERFSAQQFPDLHSELNLSSLELGDSALYFCASSVVKNTEAFFGQGTRLTVV.

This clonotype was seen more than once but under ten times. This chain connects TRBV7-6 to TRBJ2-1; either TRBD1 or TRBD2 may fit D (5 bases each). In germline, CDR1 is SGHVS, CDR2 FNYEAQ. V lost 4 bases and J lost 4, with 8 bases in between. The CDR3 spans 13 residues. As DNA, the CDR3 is TGTGCCAGCAGCTACGGGGCGTACAATGAGCAGTTCTTC. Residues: CASSYGAYNEQFF. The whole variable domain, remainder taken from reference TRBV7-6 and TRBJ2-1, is GAGVSQSPRYKVTKRGQDVALRCDPISGHVSLYWYRQALGQGPEFLTYFNYEAQQDKSGLPNDRFSAERPEGSISTLTIQRTEQRDSAMYRCASSYGAYNEQFFGPGTRLTVL.

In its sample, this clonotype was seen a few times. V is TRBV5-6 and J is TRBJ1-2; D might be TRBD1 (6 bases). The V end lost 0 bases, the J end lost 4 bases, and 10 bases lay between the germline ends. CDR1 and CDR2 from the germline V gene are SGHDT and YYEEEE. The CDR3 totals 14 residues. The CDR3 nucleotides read TGTGCCAGCAGCTTGGAGGACAGTCCCTATGGCTACACCTTC. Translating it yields CASSLEDSPYGYTF.

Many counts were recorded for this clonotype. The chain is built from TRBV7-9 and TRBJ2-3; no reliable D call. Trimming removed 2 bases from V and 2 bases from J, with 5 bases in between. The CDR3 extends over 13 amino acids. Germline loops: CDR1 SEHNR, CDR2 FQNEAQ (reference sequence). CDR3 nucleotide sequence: TGTGCCAGCAGCTTACCCCCCACAGATACGCAGTATTTT. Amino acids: CASSLPPTDTQYF. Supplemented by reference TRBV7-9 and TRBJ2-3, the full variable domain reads DTGVSQNPRHKITKRGQNVTFRCDPISEHNRLYWYRQTLGQGPEFLTYFQNEAQLEKSRLLSDRFSAERPKGSFSTLEIQRTEQGDSAMYLCASSLPPTDTQYFGPGTRLTVL.

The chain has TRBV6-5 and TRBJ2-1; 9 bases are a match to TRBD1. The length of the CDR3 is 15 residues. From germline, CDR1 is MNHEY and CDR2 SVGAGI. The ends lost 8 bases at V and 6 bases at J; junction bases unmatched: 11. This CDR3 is CASGPDRGGLNEQFF. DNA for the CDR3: TGTGCCAGCGGACCGGACAGGGGAGGGCTCAATGAGCAGTTCTTC.

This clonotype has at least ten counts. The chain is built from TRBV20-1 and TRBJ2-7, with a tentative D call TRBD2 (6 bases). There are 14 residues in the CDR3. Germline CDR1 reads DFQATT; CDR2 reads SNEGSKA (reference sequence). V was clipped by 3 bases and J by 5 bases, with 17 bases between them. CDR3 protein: CSARFPGLGHEQYF. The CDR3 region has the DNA TGCAGTGCTAGGTTCCCGGGACTGGGCCACGAGCAGTACTTC.

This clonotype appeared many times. For the CDR3, the DNA is TGTGCCAGCAGTTTATCGGGCCCGGCTAGCGGGAGCCACGAGCAGTACTTC. The encoded protein is CASSLSGPASGSHEQYF. The V and J genes are TRBV27 and TRBJ2-7; 10 bases agree with TRBD2. This CDR3 contains 17 residues. The V gene end was trimmed by 0 bases and the J gene end by 5 bases; junction bases not matched to a gene: 10. The germline V gene encodes CDR1 MNHEY and CDR2 SMNVEV (reference sequence).

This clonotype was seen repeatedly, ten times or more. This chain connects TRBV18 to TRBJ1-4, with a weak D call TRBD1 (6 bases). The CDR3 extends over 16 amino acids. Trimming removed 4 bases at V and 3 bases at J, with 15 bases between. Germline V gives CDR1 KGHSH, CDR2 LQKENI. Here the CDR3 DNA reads TGTGCCAGCTCACTCCGGGGGGGCGCGGCTAATGAAAAACTGTTTTTT. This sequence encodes CASSLRGGAANEKLFF. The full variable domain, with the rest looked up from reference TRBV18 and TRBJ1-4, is NAGVMQNPRHLVRRRGQEARLRCSPMKGHSHVYWYRQLPEEGLKFMVYLQKENIIDESGMPKERFSAEFPKEGPSILRIQQVVRGDSAAYFCASSLRGGAANEKLFFGSGTQLSVL.